This is a list of T cell receptor beta chains from one sample in a study of blood T cell repertoires in COVID-19. Clones were sequenced by immunoSEQ multiplex PCR, and TCRdb holds only the in-frame ones, with some missing. The data hold approximately 110,000 clones, with around 80% observed a single time. The sample consisted of peripheral blood. These receptors all stem from a man between 70 and 80 years old with active or convalescent COVID-19. The CDR3 runs from the conserved cysteine through the conserved F or W. The D gene is left open where the match is weak. Where a row states a size, it is once, few, many or the class of an expanded clone; other rows omit it.

clone size | J gene | V gene | D gene | CDR3 DNA | CDR3 protein
- | TRBJ1-6 | TRBV28 | - | TGTGCCAACTCGGACACCTATAATTCACCCCTCCACTTT | CANSDTYNSPLHF
- | TRBJ2-7 | TRBV7-9 | TRBD2 | TGTGCCAGCAGCGACTACTTAAAGACTAGCGGGAGTGGTTTCGAGCAGTACTTC | CASSDYLKTSGSGFEQYF
- | TRBJ1-3 | TRBV9 | - | TGTGCCAGCAGCGTAGATCAGGGGCCTGGAAACACCATATATTTT | CASSVDQGPGNTIYF
- | TRBJ2-5 | TRBV27 | TRBD1 | TGTGCCAGCAGTTCGGGACAGCCCCAAGAGACCCAGTACTTC | CASSSGQPQETQYF
- | TRBJ2-3 | TRBV2 | TRBD2 | TGTGCCAGCACCTTAGTTAGCGGGGGAACTTCAGATACGCAGTATTTT | CASTLVSGGTSDTQYF
- | TRBJ1-1 | TRBV29-1 | - | TGCAGCGTTGAAGTAGCAACTAACACTGAAGCTTTCTTT | CSVEVATNTEAFF
- | TRBJ2-1 | TRBV5-4 | - | TGTGCCAGCAGCTTGGGCAGTACCGACTACAATGAGCAGTTCTTC | CASSLGSTDYNEQFF
- | TRBJ1-5 | TRBV12-1 | - | TGTGCCAGCAGCTTTGCCCACCGGGTTAATCAGCCCCAGCATTTT | CASSFAHRVNQPQHF
- | TRBJ2-6 | TRBV27 | - | TGTGCCAGCATGGGCGACTACTCTGGGGCCAACGTCCTGACTTTC | CASMGDYSGANVLTF
- | TRBJ2-3 | TRBV5-4 | - | TGTGCCAGCAGCTTGGGGGGGCTACCAACAGATACGCAGTATTTT | CASSLGGLPTDTQYF
- | TRBJ1-2 | TRBV25-1 | - | TGTGCCAGCAGTGCCCGCCAGGGATATGGCTACACCTTC | CASSARQGYGYTF
- | TRBJ2-2 | TRBV21-1 | - | TGTGCCAGTATTATTCGGTTCACTTACAGGGGGACCGGGGAGCTGTTTTTT | CASIIRFTYRGTGELFF
- | TRBJ2-1 | TRBV12-3/TRBV12-4 | - | TGTGCCAGCAGTTTAGGGCCTAGCCCTCAGTTCTTC | CASSLGPSPQFF
many | TRBJ1-5 | TRBV7-9 | TRBD1 | TGTGCCAGCAGCTCGGGACAGCATAGCAATCAGCCCCAGCATTTT | CASSSGQHSNQPQHF
- | TRBJ1-6 | TRBV10-2 | - | TGCGCCAGCAGCGAAACACCCAATTCACCCCTCCACTTT | CASSETPNSPLHF
- | TRBJ2-2 | TRBV25-1 | - | TGTGCCAGCAGTGAATTAAGGGGTTCCGACACCGGGGAGCTGTTTTTT | CASSELRGSDTGELFF
- | TRBJ1-1 | TRBV5-6 | TRBD1 | TGTGCCAGCAGCGGGGGACAGTTGAACACTGAAGCTTTCTTT | CASSGGQLNTEAFF
- | TRBJ2-3 | TRBV30 | - | TGTGCCTGGAGTCGGGGGGCTGCAGATACGCAGTATTTT | CAWSRGAADTQYF
- | TRBJ2-7 | TRBV24-1 | TRBD1 | TGTGCCACCAGTGACGGGACAGCAGTCTACGAGCAGTACTTC | CATSDGTAVYEQYF
- | TRBJ2-5 | TRBV3-1/TRBV3-2 | TRBD2 | TGTGCCAGCAGCCAAGGATCCATAGCGGGAGGAAAAGAGACCCAGTACTTC | CASSQGSIAGGKETQYF
- | TRBJ1-5 | TRBV6-5 | TRBD1 | TGTGCCAGCAGTTACTGGGGACAGGGGTTTGGACAGCCCCAGCATTTT | CASSYWGQGFGQPQHF
- | TRBJ2-5 | TRBV5-1 | TRBD2 | TGCGCCAGCAGCTTGGGACTAGCGGGGGGAGAGACCCAGTACTTC | CASSLGLAGGETQYF
- | TRBJ2-5 | TRBV2 | - | TGTGCCAGCAGTGGGGTAGGGCAGGGGGAGACCCAGTACTTC | CASSGVGQGETQYF
- | TRBJ2-5 | TRBV28 | TRBD1 | TGTGCCAGCAGAATGCAGGGGGCTAAGACCCAGTACTTC | CASRMQGAKTQYF
- | TRBJ2-1 | TRBV4-1 | TRBD2 | TGCGCCAGCACAATGACTAGCGGATTTTACAATGAGCAGTTCTTC | CASTMTSGFYNEQFF
once | TRBJ2-2 | TRBV11-2 | - | TGTGCCAGCAGCTTAGATCCAGGGGAAACCGGGGAGCTGTTTTTT | CASSLDPGETGELFF
- | TRBJ1-2 | TRBV2 | - | TGTGCCAGCTCCGCCCAGGGTCTCTATGGCTACACCTTC | CASSAQGLYGYTF
- | TRBJ2-5 | TRBV20-1 | - | TGCAGTGTAAAGGGGGAAGAGACCCAGTACTTC | CSVKGEETQYF
- | TRBJ1-1 | TRBV6-6 | TRBD1 | TGTGCCAGCACCAGGACAGGTGAAGCTTTCTTT | CASTRTGEAFF
- | TRBJ2-5 | TRBV5-4 | TRBD1 | TGTGCCAGCAGCTACAGGGGAGAAGAGACCCAGTACTTC | CASSYRGEETQYF
- | TRBJ1-1 | TRBV6-6 | - | TGTGCCAGCAGTTCCACGGACTCGAACACTGAAGCTTTCTTT | CASSSTDSNTEAFF
- | TRBJ2-1 | TRBV19 | - | TGTGCCAGTGTCGGGTCCTACAATGAGCAGTTCTTC | CASVGSYNEQFF
- | TRBJ1-2 | TRBV19 | TRBD1 | TGTGCCAGTAAGAGGGACAGATGGTATGGCTACACCTTC | CASKRDRWYGYTF
- | TRBJ2-1 | TRBV10-1 | - | TGCGCCAGCAGTGAGGTCGGTTCCCCACGCTCCTACAATGAGCAGTTCTTC | CASSEVGSPRSYNEQFF
- | TRBJ1-1 | TRBV19 | TRBD1 | TGTGCCAGTAGTGTTGACAGGGGGGATGAAGCTTTCTTT | CASSVDRGDEAFF
- | TRBJ1-6 | TRBV30 | TRBD1 | TGTGCCTGGAGTAAGGGACAGGGGAATTCACCCCTCCACTTT | CAWSKGQGNSPLHF
- | TRBJ1-3 | TRBV2 | TRBD1 | TGTGCCAGCAGTGCCGGACAGGGGGCGGCCAGTTCTGGAAACACCATATATTTT | CASSAGQGAASSGNTIYF
- | TRBJ1-6 | TRBV10-3 | - | TGTGCCGCGCAGGGTCATTCCTATAATTCACCCCTCCACTTT | CAAQGHSYNSPLHF
- | TRBJ1-6 | TRBV18 | TRBD1 | TGTGCCAGCTCACCTGACAGGGGAAATTCACCCCTCCACTTT | CASSPDRGNSPLHF
- | TRBJ1-2 | TRBV30 | TRBD1 | TGTGCCTGCAGGGGGCGCGGGGGCTACACCTTC | CACRGRGGYTF
- | TRBJ2-3 | TRBV7-9 | - | TGTGCCAGCAGCTTAGCTCTAGATACGCAGTATTTT | CASSLALDTQYF
once | TRBJ2-1 | TRBV3-1/TRBV3-2 | TRBD2 | TGTGCCAGCAGCCAAGACCTAGCGGGAGAGGGCGGTGAGCAGTTCTTC | CASSQDLAGEGGEQFF
few | TRBJ2-7 | TRBV10-1 | - | TGCGCCAGCAGTGAAGCCGGGTACGAGCAGTACTTC | CASSEAGYEQYF